The rows below give T cell receptor beta chains drawn from one sample of a study of cytomegalovirus exposure and HLA in healthy donors. Generated by immunoSEQ multiplex PCR, the TCRdb table keeps only in-frame clones and is missing some. The profile shows hundreds of thousands of clones, about three quarters of them singletons. The material sequenced was PBMCs. These receptors were collected from a woman aged 55-70 years in good health and CMV-seropositive. CDR3s include the opening cysteine and the closing phenylalanine or tryptophan. The D gene is left open where the match is weak. Where a row states a size, it is once, few, many or the class of an expanded clone; other rows omit it.

>.|TRBJ2-1|TRBV6-4|.
TGTGCCAGCAGTCTGGAGGGGAGCTCCTACAATGAGCAGTTCTTC
CASSLEGSSYNEQFF
>.|TRBJ2-3|TRBV5-1|.
TGCGCCAGCAGCTTGGATCAGCGCGATACGCAGTATTTT
CASSLDQRDTQYF
>TRBD2|TRBJ2-1|TRBV27|.
TGTGCCACCCGAACTAGCGGGAGTTGGATTGAGCAGTTCTTC
CATRTSGSWIEQFF
>.|TRBJ1-1|TRBV5-1|.
TGCGCCAGCAGCGGGCGAGGTCGGGGTAACACTGAAGCTTTCTTT
CASSGRGRGNTEAFF
>.|TRBJ1-2|TRBV18|.
TGTGCCAGCTCACGATTACAGGGAGATGGTGGCTACACCTTC
CASSRLQGDGGYTF
>TRBD1|TRBJ2-1|TRBV5-4|few
TGTGCCAGCAGCTTGGTGGGACAGGGTGATGAGCAGTTCTTC
CASSLVGQGDEQFF
>.|TRBJ2-7|TRBV7-8|.
TGTGCCAGCAGCCCATGGTCCGGGATCCCACTAAGCTACGAGCAGTACTTC
CASSPWSGIPLSYEQYF
>.|TRBJ2-2|TRBV5-1|.
TGCGCCAGCAGCTACCAGTTGCCCGGGGAGCTGTTTTTT
CASSYQLPGELFF
>.|TRBJ1-3|TRBV7-2|.
TGTGCCAGCAGCTTCCTCAGGGCTGGAAACACCATATATTTT
CASSFLRAGNTIYF
>.|TRBJ1-2|TRBV30|.
TGTGCCTGGAGTGTATCAACAGGGATCGGCTATGGCTACACCTTC
CAWSVSTGIGYGYTF
>TRBD1|TRBJ1-3|TRBV5-6|.
TGTGCCAGCATGCTGGACAGGGGGCGAAACACCATATATTTT
CASMLDRGRNTIYF
>.|TRBJ1-2|TRBV9|.
TGTGCCAGCAGAGCCACGGGAAACTCCTATGGCTACACCTTC
CASRATGNSYGYTF
>.|TRBJ2-7|TRBV30|.
TGTGCCTGGAGGAGGGCCTCCTACGAGCAGTACTTC
CAWRRASYEQYF
>TRBD2|TRBJ2-1|TRBV9|.
TGTGCCAGCAGCGTCTTAGCGGGAAACAATGAGCAGTTCTTC
CASSVLAGNNEQFF
>TRBD2|TRBJ2-1|TRBV5-1|.
TGCGCCAGCAGCGGTTCTAGCGGGGGGGCCGGTGAGCAGTTCTTC
CASSGSSGGAGEQFF
>TRBD2|TRBJ2-7|TRBV10-2|.
TGCGCCAGCAGAAACGACGCTAGCGGGGGCTACGAGCAGTACTTC
CASRNDASGGYEQYF
>.|TRBJ2-2|TRBV7-9|.
TGTGCCAGCAGCTTATTGGGGGGCACCGGGGAGCTGTTTTTT
CASSLLGGTGELFF
>.|TRBJ1-2|TRBV7-9|.
TGTGCCAGCAGCTTAGACTACCGGGGTAACTATGGCTACACCTTC
CASSLDYRGNYGYTF
>.|TRBJ1-5|TRBV28|.
TGTGCCGGCCGGAACGGGGGTTATAGCAATCAGCCCCAGCATTTT
CAGRNGGYSNQPQHF
>.|TRBJ2-3|TRBV29-1|.
TGCAGCGTTGTAACCAGCGGGAGCACAGATACGCAGTATTTT
CSVVTSGSTDTQYF
>.|TRBJ2-2|TRBV5-4|.
TGTGCCAGCAGCTTGAAGCTAGCGTCGAACACCGGGGAGCTGTTTTTT
CASSLKLASNTGELFF
>.|TRBJ1-4|TRBV18|.
TGTGCCAGCTCACCCTTCGGACAGCGTAATGAAAAACTGTTTTTT
CASSPFGQRNEKLFF
>TRBD2|TRBJ2-7|TRBV30|.
TGTGCCTGGAGCGGCGGGACTAGCGTCATGGGGCAGTACTTC
CAWSGGTSVMGQYF
>.|TRBJ1-4|TRBV4-1|.
TGCGCCAGCAGCCAACAGGGAAAGAATGAAAAACTGTTTTTT
CASSQQGKNEKLFF
>.|TRBJ1-1|TRBV7-9|.
TGTGCCAGCAGCTTAGGGGAGGGGCGGTGGATTGAAGCTTTCTTT
CASSLGEGRWIEAFF
>.|TRBJ1-3|TRBV7-9|.
TGTGCCAGCAGCTTGGGCCCTCCTGGAAACACCATATATTTT
CASSLGPPGNTIYF